This T cell receptor (beta chain) was recovered during a study of shared clonotypes between healthy human individuals. The study's findings and limits: Donors were few, which limited the genetic and exposure-history diversity represented. Only blood underwent sampling, and tissue repertoires likely differ.

J lost 0 bases, V lost 4 bases, and 6 bases had no gene match. Germline CDR1 LNHNV, CDR2 YYDKDF (reference sequence). This CDR3 spans 15 amino acids. To note about this clone: The antigen is undetermined.

TCRdb's table, derived via immunoSEQ multiplex PCR, lists solely in-frame clones and lacks some. Here the sample spans millions of clones, 95% being singletons. Sequencing was done on a sample of naive CD4+ T cells sorted from blood. Subset specified: CD45RA+ positively selected. The V and J genes are TRBV15 and TRBJ2-7; TRBD1 aligns across 7 bases. The clonotype comes from a man aged 18 to 30 in good health. The CDR3 sequence is CATSTRQGFSYEQYF. DNA for the CDR3: TGTGCCACCAGCACTAGACAGGGATTCTCCTACGAGCAGTACTTC.